This T cell receptor beta chain comes out of a study of cytomegalovirus exposure and HLA in healthy donors. Study results and caveats: According to reports, the classifier identified cytomegalovirus status with high specificity and sensitivity. A further, later analysis showed that HLA-associated TCR beta chains (compared with equally common others) were more clonally expanded.

Per the germline V gene, CDR1 is SNHLY and CDR2 is FYNNEI. The CDR3 consists of 15 residues. The V segment lost 3 bases and the J segment 4 bases; nucleotides outside the gene matches: 8. Notes on this clone: Its antigen is unknown.

The PCR had 60 Vbeta and 13 Jbeta primers. In the authors' methods: In a later analysis, the count reached 80 million or so unique TCR beta chains, with 9 million to 11 million shared. This table comes from immunoSEQ multiplex PCR, and its TCRdb copy is limited to in-frame clones, with some not included. That table gives V, J and clone size, and the DNA gave D and trimming. The repertoire holds 150,000 to 190,000 clones, with roughly 85% as singletons. The TCR originated in a young woman in good health and CMV-seronegative. The rearrangement uses TRBV2 and TRBJ2-5; 7 bases are a match to TRBD1. The sample consisted of PBMCs. This CDR3 is CASSEAWTGGETQYF. The CDR3 coding sequence is TGTGCCAGCAGTGAGGCGTGGACAGGCGGAGAGACCCAGTACTTC.